The clone carrying this T cell receptor beta chain was seen ten or more times. What it binds is not known. TCR beta CDR3 amplification used RNA transcripts. Second-round multiplex PCR followed a first-round RT-PCR using HTBI primers. From the multiplex PCR reads, TCRdb called clonotypes with MiXCR, one entry per CDR3 protein. The sample carries approximately 1.2 million distinct CDR3 sequences, 35% to 40% recorded once. CDR1 is SGDLS, CDR2 YYNGEE, per germline. The CDR3 runs 17 residues. V shed 3 bases and J shed 0 bases, with 13 bases lying between them. This record comes from a study of Graves' ophthalmopathy and Graves' hyperthyroidism. Findings and limits, study-wide: Among expanded thyroid clonotypes above 0.001 frequency, most also occurred in blood. Ophthalmopathy progression predictions by the model showed about 72% specificity and 70.59% sensitivity.

The receptor comes from an adult man with Graves' hyperthyroidism. Sequencing input: peripheral blood or thyroid tissue (not recorded which). The chain carries TRBV9 and TRBJ2-6; TRBD1 is a possible D gene (6 bases). CDR3 sequence: CASSEQGTFSGANVLTF. DNA of the CDR3: TGTGCCAGCAGCGAACAGGGAACTTTCTCTGGGGCCAACGTCCTGACTTTC. The full variable domain, with the rest looked up from reference TRBV9 and TRBJ2-6, is DSGVTQTPKHLITATGQRVTLRCSPRSGDLSVYWYQQSLDQGLQFLIQYYNGEERAKGNILERFSAQQFPDLHSELNLSSLELGDSALYFCASSEQGTFSGANVLTFGAGSRLTVL.